A single sample is the source of the 23 T cell receptor beta chains below, sequenced in a study of vaccination and CD4 T cells after COVID-19. These receptors are not linked to any known antigen. Sequenced with the Oncomine TCR Beta short-read assay was DNA taken from cultured CD4+ T cells. Via MiXCR, TCRdb re-called the PCR reads, giving one row per CDR3 protein. The sample has 15,000 to 20,000 distinct CDR3 sequences; about half are singletons. The time point here: late sampling 161 to 241 days after vaccination in three convalescent patients. Treatment defined: approximately nine-day PBMC culture with coronavirus spike peptide pools or control peptides (ViraFEST assay). The specimen comprised CD4+ T cells from blood, cultured in vitro, sampled about 7 months after SARS-CoV-2 vaccination. The source of these receptors is a human donor who had recovered from COVID-19.

The chain uses TRBV20-1 and TRBJ2-3, with 9 bases matching TRBD2. V was clipped by 5 bases and J by 2 bases; unmatched bases: 2. The CDR3 is 13 amino acids. Germline values: CDR1 DFQATT, CDR2 SNEGSKA (reference sequence). The CDR3 sequence: CSAWTSDTDTQYF. CDR3 DNA sequence: TGCAGTGCTTGGACTAGCGACACAGATACGCAGTATTTT.

The chain employs TRBV5-4 and TRBJ2-5; 10 bases are shared with TRBD1. There are 15 residues in the CDR3. The germline CDR1 and CDR2 sequences are SGHNT and YYREEE (reference sequence). After removal of 3 bases from V and 7 bases from J, the junction contained 9 bases not matched to a gene. The CDR3 loop reads CASSSPDRGRATQYF. Written as DNA, the CDR3 is TGTGCCAGCAGCTCCCCAGACAGGGGGCGGGCGACCCAGTACTTC.

The rearrangement joins TRBV21-1 to TRBJ1-2; TRBD1 is taken as the D call from the table, unchecked against the DNA. TRBV21-1 is reported as a pseudogene. The CDR3 is made up of 16 amino acids. For the CDR3, the DNA is TGTGCCAGCAGCAAAGGACAGGGAAGAGCTAACTATGGCTACACCTTC. Translated, it gives CASSKGQGRANYGYTF.

In its sample, this clonotype was seen a few times. V usage is TRBV6-1 and J usage is TRBJ2-5, with 11 bases aligning to TRBD2. CDR3 length: 14 amino acids. Germline V gene data show CDR1 as MNHNS and CDR2 as SASEGT. J lost 4 bases, V lost 6 bases, and 4 bases had no gene match. The CDR3: CASRPSGGSETQYF. The CDR3 nucleotides are TGTGCCAGCAGACCTAGCGGGGGGTCAGAGACCCAGTACTTC.

The chain joins TRBV20-1 to TRBJ1-6; TRBD1 might be the D (5 bases). Trimming stripped 4 bases from V and 8 bases from J, with 12 bases between. The length of the CDR3 is 13 residues. The germline V gene encodes CDR1 DFQATT and CDR2 SNEGSKA (reference sequence). The CDR3 protein is CSAMSSRDSPLHF. The CDR3 nucleotides are TGCAGTGCTATGAGCAGCAGGGATTCACCCCTCCACTTT.

This clonotype is labeled as medium-sized. The CDR3 spells CATSDPRGTEETQYF. The CDR3 nucleotides read TGTGCCACCAGTGATCCGAGGGGGACGGAAGAGACCCAGTACTTC. V gene TRBV24-1 combines with J gene TRBJ2-5; perhaps TRBD1 as D (6 bases). Germline V gene lookup returns CDR1 KGHDR and CDR2 SFDVKD. The V and J ends lost 3 bases and 3 bases respectively, with 13 bases between them. The CDR3 contains 15 residues.

In nucleotides, the CDR3 is TGTGCCAGCAGAACTACGGCAGGCCCCTACGAGCAGTACTTC. Protein: CASRTTAGPYEQYF. The chain combines TRBV6-1 with TRBJ2-7; D is uncertain. This CDR3 is built from 14 residues. Trimming took 6 bases from V and 2 from J, leaving 14 bases between them. Germline values: CDR1 MNHNS, CDR2 SASEGT.

J is TRBJ2-3 and V is TRBV4-1, with D perhaps given as TRBD1 or TRBD2 (6 bases each). Trimming shortened V by 5 bases and J by 0 bases, and 15 bases separated the two germline ends. Per germline, CDR1 MGHRA and CDR2 YSYEKL. This CDR3 has 16 amino acids. The CDR3 is CASSYGKGGSTDTQYF. CDR3 nucleotide sequence: TGCGCCAGCAGCTACGGGAAGGGGGGAAGCACAGATACGCAGTATTTT.

This chain joins TRBV7-2 and TRBJ1-5; D gene unclear. CDR3 length: 16 residues. Germline CDR1 is SGHTA and CDR2 is FQGNSA. Trimming pared 5 bases from V and 5 bases from J, leaving 19 bases between. CDR3 in DNA: TGTGCCAGCAGCCGATCTGCAGTGGCTGGGTATCAGCCCCAGCATTTT. This translates into CASSRSAVAGYQPQHF. The full variable domain, its missing parts supplied by reference TRBV7-2 and TRBJ1-5, is GAGVSQSPSNKVTEKGKDVELRCDPISGHTALYWYRQSLGQGLEFLIYFQGNSAPDKSGLPSDRFSAERTGGSVSTLTIQRTQQEDSAVYLCASSRSAVAGYQPQHFGDGTRLSIL.

The rearrangement uses TRBV7-8 and TRBJ2-5; unclear D gene. Germline V lookup: CDR1 SGHVS, CDR2 FQNEAQ. V shed 2 bases and J shed 7 bases, with 5 bases lying between them. The CDR3 is made up of 11 amino acids. The CDR3 here is CASSLRRTQYF. CDR3 coding DNA: TGTGCCAGCAGCTTAAGGCGGACCCAGTACTTC.

The J gene is TRBJ1-2, the V gene TRBV7-9, with a possible D match to TRBD1 (6 bases). This CDR3 is built from 14 residues. Germline V gene lookup returns CDR1 SEHNR and CDR2 FQNEAQ (reference sequence). V lost 5 bases to trimming and J lost 1 base, with 11 bases between them. This CDR3 reads CASSLRQDNYGYTF. In nucleotides, the CDR3 is TGTGCCAGCAGCCTCCGACAGGATAACTATGGCTACACCTTC.

This clonotype was seen just once. This sequence joins TRBV20-1 and TRBJ2-1; TRBD2 aligns across 11 bases. The ends lost 5 bases at V and 6 bases at J; junction bases unmatched: 9. This CDR3 is 15 amino acids long. The germline CDR1 and CDR2 sequences are DFQATT and SNEGSKA (reference sequence). Written as DNA, the CDR3 is TGCAGTGCTGCCCCCCGGACTAGCGGGTTCAATGAGCAGTTCTTC. Protein product: CSAAPRTSGFNEQFF.

This chain uses TRBV6-2 or TRBV6-3 with TRBJ2-2; the match to TRBD2 covers 13 bases. This CDR3 comprises 17 residues. After removal of 5 bases from V and 5 bases from J, the junction contained 8 bases not matched to a gene. Germline V lookup: CDR1 MNHEY, CDR2 SVGEGT. This CDR3 is CASSDGLAGAQTGELFF. The DNA for the CDR3 is TGTGCCAGCAGTGACGGACTAGCGGGAGCCCAGACCGGGGAGCTGTTTTTT.

The V and J genes are TRBV4-1 and TRBJ2-7; possibly TRBD1 for D (6 bases). Germline V CDR1 and CDR2: MGHRA, YSYEKL. There are 16 residues in the CDR3. V dropped 0 bases and J dropped 2 bases, with 14 bases sitting between them. The CDR3 DNA follows: TGCGCCAGCAGCCAAGACTTCACAGGGTTTGCCTACGAGCAGTACTTC. This codes for CASSQDFTGFAYEQYF.

CDR3 region: CSAKAGTGGTGELFF. Here the CDR3 DNA reads TGCAGTGCTAAAGCCGGGACAGGGGGGACCGGGGAGCTGTTTTTT. The chain employs TRBV20-1 and TRBJ2-2; TRBD1 matches at 11 bases. Trimming at V came to 4 bases and at J to 5 bases, leaving 6 bases not matched to a gene. Germline loops: CDR1 DFQATT, CDR2 SNEGSKA (reference sequence). The CDR3 has 15 residues.

The chain couples TRBV7-2 to TRBJ2-7; perhaps D is TRBD1 or TRBD2 (7 bases each). The CDR3 loop spans 14 amino acids. The V gene lost 6 bases and the J gene lost 9 bases, with 21 bases spanning the gap. Germline assignment: CDR1 SGHTA and CDR2 FQGNSA. As DNA, the CDR3 is TGTGCCAGCAGTCCCAGGGGGGGGACTATCGTGCAGTACTTC. Protein product: CASSPRGGTIVQYF.

The chain employs TRBV2 and TRBJ2-5; D is unclear. Trimming removed 3 bases at V and 1 base at J, with 3 bases between. The germline CDR1 and CDR2 sequences are SNHLY and FYNNEI. CDR3 length equals 12 residues. This CDR3 is CASSEVQETQYF. The CDR3 nucleotides are TGTGCCAGCAGTGAGGTCCAAGAGACCCAGTACTTC.

The chain uses TRBV20-1 and TRBJ1-5; D ambiguous. The V and J ends lost 0 bases and 1 base respectively, with 7 bases between them. Per the germline V gene, CDR1 is DFQATT and CDR2 is SNEGSKA (reference sequence). The CDR3 has 14 amino acids. CDR3 DNA: TGCAGTGCTAGAGAGGGCCCAAGCAATCAGCCCCAGCATTTT. Protein product: CSAREGPSNQPQHF.

Judged by abundance, this clonotype is large. This chain connects TRBV6-5 to TRBJ2-3; D might be TRBD1 (5 bases). Germline-derived CDR1 and CDR2 are MNHEY and SVGAGI. V was trimmed by 2 bases and J by 1 base, leaving 10 bases between them. The CDR3 length is 15 residues. In DNA form, the CDR3 reads TGTGCCAGCAGTTACCCGCAGGGTGGCACAGATACGCAGTATTTT. This codes for CASSYPQGGTDTQYF.

The chain uses TRBV20-1 and TRBJ2-3; TRBD2 matches at 9 bases. Germline values: CDR1 DFQATT, CDR2 SNEGSKA (reference sequence). V trimming: 5 bases; J trimming: 1 base; junction bases outside the gene matches: 4. CDR3 length equals 14 residues. The CDR3 is CSASQRGGTDTQYF. The DNA of the CDR3 is TGCAGTGCTTCCCAGCGGGGGGGCACAGATACGCAGTATTTT.

V usage is TRBV20-1 and J usage is TRBJ2-1; no clear D. Germline V CDR1 and CDR2: DFQATT, SNEGSKA (reference sequence). The germline V and J ends were trimmed by 1 base and 0 bases, with 16 bases remaining between them. The CDR3 is 17 amino acids. The CDR3 region has the DNA TGCAGTGCTAGAGTGGTCAGACTTTCGAGCTCCTACAATGAGCAGTTCTTC. It yields the protein CSARVVRLSSSYNEQFF.

This clonotype came up a few times. The V gene is TRBV6-1, the J gene TRBJ1-1, with a tentative D call TRBD1 (6 bases). This CDR3 contains 16 residues. Looked up from germline, CDR1 is MNHNS and CDR2 is SASEGT. Trimming removed 2 bases at V and 3 bases at J, with 16 bases between. CDR3 in amino acids: CASSETGGRGYTEAFF. CDR3 nucleotides: TGTGCCAGCAGTGAAACCGGGGGCCGCGGGTACACTGAAGCTTTCTTT.

The rearrangement links TRBV5-1 to TRBJ1-1; tentative D call: TRBD1 (5 bases). Germline V gene data show CDR1 as SGHRS and CDR2 as YFSETQ. V was clipped by 4 bases and J by 4 bases, with 11 bases between them. The CDR3 is 13 residues long. The CDR3 nucleotides are TGCGCCAGCAGCGTTCCGGGGGTCACTGAAGCTTTCTTT. Its protein product is CASSVPGVTEAFF.